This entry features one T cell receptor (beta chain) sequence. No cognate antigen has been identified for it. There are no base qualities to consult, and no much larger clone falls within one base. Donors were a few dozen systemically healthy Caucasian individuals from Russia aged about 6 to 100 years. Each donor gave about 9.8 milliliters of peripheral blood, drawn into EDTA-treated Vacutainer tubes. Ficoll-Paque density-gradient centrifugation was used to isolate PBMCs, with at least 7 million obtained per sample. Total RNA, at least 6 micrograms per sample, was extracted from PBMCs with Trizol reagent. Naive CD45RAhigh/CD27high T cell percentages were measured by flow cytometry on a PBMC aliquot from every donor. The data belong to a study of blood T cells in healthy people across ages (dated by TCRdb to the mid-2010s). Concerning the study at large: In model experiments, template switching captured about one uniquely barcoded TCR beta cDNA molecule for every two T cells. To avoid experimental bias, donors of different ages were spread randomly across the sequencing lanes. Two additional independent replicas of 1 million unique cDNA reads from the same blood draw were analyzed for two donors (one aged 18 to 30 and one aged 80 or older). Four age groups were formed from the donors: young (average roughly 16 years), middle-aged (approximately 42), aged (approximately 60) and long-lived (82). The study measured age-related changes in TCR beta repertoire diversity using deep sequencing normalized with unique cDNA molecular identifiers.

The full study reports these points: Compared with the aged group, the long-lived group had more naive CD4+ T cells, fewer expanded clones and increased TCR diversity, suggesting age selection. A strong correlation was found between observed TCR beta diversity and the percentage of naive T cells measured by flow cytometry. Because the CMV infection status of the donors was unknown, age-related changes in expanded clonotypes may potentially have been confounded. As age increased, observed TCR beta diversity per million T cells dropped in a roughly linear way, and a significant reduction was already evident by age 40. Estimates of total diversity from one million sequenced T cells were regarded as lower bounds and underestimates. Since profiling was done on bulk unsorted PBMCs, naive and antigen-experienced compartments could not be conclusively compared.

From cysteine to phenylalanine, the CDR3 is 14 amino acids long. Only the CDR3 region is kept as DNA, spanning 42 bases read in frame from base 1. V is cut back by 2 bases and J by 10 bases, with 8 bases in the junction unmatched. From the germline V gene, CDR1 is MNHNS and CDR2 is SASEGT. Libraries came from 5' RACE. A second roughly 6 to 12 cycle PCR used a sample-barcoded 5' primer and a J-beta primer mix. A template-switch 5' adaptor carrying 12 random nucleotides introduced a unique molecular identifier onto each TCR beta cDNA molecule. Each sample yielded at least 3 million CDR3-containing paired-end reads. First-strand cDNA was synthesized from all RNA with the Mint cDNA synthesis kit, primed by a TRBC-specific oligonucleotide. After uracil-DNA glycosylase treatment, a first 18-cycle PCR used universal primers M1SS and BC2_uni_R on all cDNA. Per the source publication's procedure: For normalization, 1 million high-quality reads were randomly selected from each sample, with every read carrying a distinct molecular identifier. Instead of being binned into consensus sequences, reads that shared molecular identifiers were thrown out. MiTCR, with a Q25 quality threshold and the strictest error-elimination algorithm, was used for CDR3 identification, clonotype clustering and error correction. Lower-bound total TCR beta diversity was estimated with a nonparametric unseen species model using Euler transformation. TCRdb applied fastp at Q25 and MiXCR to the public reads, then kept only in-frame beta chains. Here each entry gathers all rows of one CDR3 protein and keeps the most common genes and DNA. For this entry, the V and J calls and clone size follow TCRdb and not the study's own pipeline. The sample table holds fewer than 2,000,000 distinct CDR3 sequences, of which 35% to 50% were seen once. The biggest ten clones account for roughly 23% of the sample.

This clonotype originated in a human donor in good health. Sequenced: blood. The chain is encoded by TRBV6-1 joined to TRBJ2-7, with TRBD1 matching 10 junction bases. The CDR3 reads CASSEQGQGDGQYF. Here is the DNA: TGTGCCAGCAGTGAACAAGGACAGGGGGACGGACAGTACTTC.